The clone carrying this T cell receptor beta chain was counted a few times. Its specificity is not known. These data are taken from a study of cytomegalovirus exposure and HLA in healthy donors. Study conclusions and caveats: Many donors carried some public TCRs, although rarity characterized most TCR sequences.

Use of 60 Vbeta and 13 Jbeta primers characterized the PCR. The protocol was immunoSEQ multiplex PCR, while the TCRdb copy is restricted to in-frame clones and leaves out a portion. The sample yields about 170,000 clones, about 79% seen once. The germline V gene encodes CDR1 MNHEY and CDR2 SMNVEV (reference sequence). The CDR3 is made up of 16 amino acids. The V and J ends lost 5 bases and 4 bases, in that order; junction bases with no gene match: 11. This clonotype originated in a female donor in good health and CMV-seronegative. This sequence joins TRBV27 and TRBJ2-7, with TRBD1 matching over 10 bases. Sequenced: PBMCs. CDR3 residues: CASSPPLGQGWYEQYF. CDR3 sequence (DNA): TGTGCCAGCAGTCCCCCCCTGGGACAGGGGTGGTACGAGCAGTACTTC.